This TCR beta chain is drawn from a study of Ad26.COV2.S vaccination and SARS-CoV-2 variants. The assay was immunoSEQ multiplex PCR, and TCRdb's table has in-frame clones only and misses some. In the table there are hundreds of thousands of clones, 89% of which are singletons. Overall study findings and caveats: The analyses of TCR breadth and depth may have understated the size of total T cell responses. Spike-specific TCR breadth was greater after Ad26.COV2.S than placebo.

As for treatment: about 20 received Ad26.COV2.S at low or high dose, single or two shots; several received placebo; per-sample allocation not given. Material that was analyzed had been drawn on day 63 after the first vaccine or placebo injection. The donor was a Boston adult aged 18-55 years. The study used a vaccine consisting of an Ad26 vector that expressed Wuhan-strain SARS-CoV-2 spike. Trimming cost V 1 base and J 3 bases; bases outside gene matches: 5. CDR3 length: 15 amino acids. Germline V gene sequence: CDR1 SEHNR, CDR2 FQNEAQ (reference sequence). This clone was found once. What it recognizes is unknown.

This sample comprised peripheral blood, obtained in a trial of Ad26.COV2.S vaccine versus placebo. This clonotype was sampled from a person between 18 and 60 years old who received the Ad26.COV2.S COVID-19 vaccine or a placebo. V gene TRBV7-9 combines with J gene TRBJ2-7, with 8 bases matching TRBD2. The CDR3 DNA is TGTGCCAGCAGCTTAGGTTCGGGAGGGTACTACGAGCAGTACTTC. Protein: CASSLGSGGYYEQYF.